This T cell receptor (beta chain) was sequenced during a study of response to subunit inactivated influenza vaccine (dated by TCRdb to 2016 to 2019). Study-wide context: Deep quantitative profiling of the T cell receptor repertoire was used in the study to follow responses to a trivalent subunit inactivated influenza vaccine.

The paper as a whole reports these results and caveats: The authors suggested that each seasonal influenza vaccination may recruit only a limited number of new T cells.

Libraries were constructed by RT-PCR. TCRdb names Illumina HiSeq 2500 as the instrument used. The public reads were run again by TCRdb, first through fastp at Q25 and then through MiXCR, and only productive beta chains were kept. Under each unique CDR3 protein, matching rows form one entry showing the most common genes and DNA. The sample table lists hundreds of thousands of distinct CDR3 sequences, around 25% of them with a count of one. The leading ten clones occupy under 2.5% of the sample. V and J lose 8 bases and 1 base, and a span of 13 bases separates them. In the germline V gene, CDR1 corresponds to SGHAT and CDR2 to FQNNGV. The CDR3 starts with the cysteine, ends with the phenylalanine, and has 14 residues. Only CDR3 DNA remains: 42 bases, in frame from the first base. Comment on this clonotype: Its antigen remains undetermined. The input lacks base qualities; no much larger clone sits a single base away.

The sequence links TRBV11-2 to TRBJ2-3; the D gene lacks a confident call. The sequencing here drew on CD4+ T cells sorted from PBMCs, taken about 5 days after vaccination. The sequence was obtained from a man aged 50-59 years who received an inactivated influenza vaccine. Donor details come from another sample of the same person, matched by shared clones. CDR3 reads: CASVRQWGTDTQYF. The sequence in DNA is TGTGCCAGCGTCCGGCAGTGGGGCACAGATACGCAGTATTTT.